This T cell receptor (beta chain) is from a study of blood T cells in healthy people across ages. This clonotype was seen a handful of times. Its cognate antigen is unknown. Study-wide findings and caveats: Strongly correlated with naive T cell percentage was TCR beta diversity. A roughly linear age-dependent decrease characterized TCR beta diversity per million T cells. Naive and antigen-experienced cells were not separated, limiting conclusive comparison.

V was shortened by 4 bases and J by 5 bases, with 9 bases between the two germline ends. CDR3 length equals 13 residues. Germline V gives CDR1 SGHTA, CDR2 FQGNSA. Together with a sample-barcoded 5' primer, a J-beta primer mix was included in a second PCR lasting about 7 to 11 cycles. TCRdb re-called the 5' RACE reads through MiXCR, storing one row per CDR3 protein. The sample carries about 1,500,000 distinct CDR3 sequences, roughly 40% recorded once. The chain joins TRBV7-2 to TRBJ2-1; D uncertain. This receptor was taken from a woman aged 18-35 years in good health. Sample: blood. The CDR3 protein is CASSSQSHNEQFF. Here the CDR3 DNA reads TGTGCCAGCAGCTCCCAGTCCCACAATGAGCAGTTCTTC.